The 25 T cell receptor beta chains given below trace back to one sample, sequenced in a study of CD4+ T cells in melanoma. Sequencing was performed with immunoSEQ multiplex PCR; in TCRdb, only in-frame clones are kept and a portion is missing. The sample has 9,500 to 13,000 clones; roughly three fifths are singletons. The sequencing input was cells from a culture (not recorded whether cultured in vitro). The receptors stem from a human donor with melanoma.

This clone has only a few counts. The chain uses TRBV5-5 and TRBJ1-2; 9 nucleotides line up with TRBD1. Trimming at V came to 1 base and at J to 4 bases, leaving 5 bases not matched to a gene. The CDR3 has 15 residues. CDR1 is SGHKS and CDR2 is YYEKEE in the germline V gene (reference sequence). CDR3 sequence reads: CASSLTGQGSYGYTF. CDR3 DNA: TGTGCCAGCAGCTTGACGGGACAGGGTTCCTATGGCTACACCTTC.

This clone was seen a handful of times. CDR3 DNA sequence: TGTGCCAGCAGAGACAGGTCTCCATACGAGCAGTACTTC. Its protein is CASRDRSPYEQYF. The rearrangement links TRBV2 to TRBJ2-7; TRBD1 might be the D (6 bases). The V gene's germline CDR1 is SNHLY and CDR2 FYNNEI. V gave up 6 bases and J gave up 4 bases, with 13 bases separating them. This CDR3 contains 13 residues.

V is TRBV5-1 and J is TRBJ2-1, with D tentatively TRBD1 or TRBD2 (5 bases each). The ends were cut back, 0 bases at V and 4 bases at J, with 11 bases in the middle. Germline CDR1 SGHRS, CDR2 YFSETQ. This CDR3 has 15 amino acids. Here the CDR3 reads CASSLGGSTYNEQFF. The CDR3 nucleotides read TGCGCCAGCAGCTTGGGGGGGTCTACGTACAATGAGCAGTTCTTC.

Concerning this clone: Germline is not matched at one junction end, which may reflect a read error. The gene calls are TRBV20-1 and TRBJ1-4; 9 nucleotides align to TRBD1. The CDR3 loop spans 11 amino acids. Germline loops: CDR1 DFQATT, CDR2 SNEGSKA (reference sequence). The CDR3 here is CSATGRDREVF. CDR3 coding DNA: TGCAGTGCAACAGGCAGGGACAGGGAGGTATTT.

V is TRBV6-1 and J is TRBJ2-1, with D unresolved. V lost 4 bases and J lost 5, with 9 bases in between. Germline CDR1 is MNHNS and CDR2 is SASEGT. This CDR3 has 13 amino acids. CDR3 region: CASSVWANNEQFF. DNA of the CDR3: TGTGCCAGCAGTGTCTGGGCTAACAATGAGCAGTTCTTC.

V is TRBV6-1 and J is TRBJ1-4; D possibly corresponds to TRBD1 (6 bases). Between the trimmed V and J ends, which lost 6 bases and 4 bases, there was a span of 12 bases. The CDR3 runs 14 residues. Germline V lookup: CDR1 MNHNS, CDR2 SASEGT. The CDR3 loop is CASRIDRNNEKLFF. Here the CDR3 DNA reads TGTGCCAGCAGGATCGACAGGAATAATGAAAAACTGTTTTTT.

This chain links TRBV28 with TRBJ1-3; perhaps TRBD1 as D (5 bases). V was shortened by 6 bases and J by 3 bases, with 15 bases between the two germline ends. This CDR3 is built from 15 residues. CDR1 and CDR2 (germline): MDHEN, SYDVKM. CDR3 DNA sequence: TGTGCCAGCAGCCTAGGGACGGCCCTTGGAAACACCATATATTTT. Translated: CASSLGTALGNTIYF. Using reference TRBV28 and TRBJ1-3 for the parts outside the CDR3, the full variable domain is DVKVTQSSRYLVKRTGEKVFLECVQDMDHENMFWYRQDPGLGLRLIYFSYDVKMKEKGDIPEGYSVSREKKERFSLILESASTNQTSMYLCASSLGTALGNTIYFGEGSWLTVV.

The chain couples TRBV10-3 to TRBJ2-3; 8 bases fit TRBD2. Germline V lookup: CDR1 ENHRY, CDR2 SYGVKD. V shed 8 bases and J 6 bases; nucleotides not matched to a gene: 7. This CDR3 contains 13 residues. CDR3 region: CAIGGTSWDTQYF. CDR3 DNA: TGTGCCATCGGGGGGACTAGTTGGGATACGCAGTATTTT.

The V and J genes are TRBV6-6 and TRBJ1-2; 10 bases agree with TRBD1. This CDR3 comprises 15 residues. The V gene's germline CDR1 is MNHNY and CDR2 SVGAGI (reference sequence). The trim removed 5 bases at V and 3 bases at J, leaving 6 bases unmatched. CDR3 DNA: TGTGCCAGCAGTGGGACAGGGGATCCGGACTATGGCTACACCTTC. This codes for CASSGTGDPDYGYTF.

The gene calls are TRBV11-2 and TRBJ2-3; D unresolved. The CDR3 is 15 residues long. Germline V lookup: CDR1 SGHAT, CDR2 FQNNGV. The V end was cut by 0 bases, the J end by 6 bases, with 13 bases between. The CDR3, as DNA: TGTGCCAGCAGCTTAGATTCGAGAAACGGCGATACGCAGTATTTT. Protein sequence: CASSLDSRNGDTQYF.

The chain uses TRBV2 and TRBJ2-2, with 7 bases that match TRBD1. Germline values: CDR1 SNHLY, CDR2 FYNNEI. CDR3 length: 15 residues. The J segment lost 6 bases and the V segment lost 6 bases, leaving 10 bases of the junction unmatched. Here the CDR3 reads CASRGDSFLAGELFF. The DNA of the CDR3 is TGTGCCAGCAGGGGGGACAGTTTTTTAGCCGGGGAGCTGTTTTTT.

The J gene is TRBJ1-3, the V gene TRBV30; perhaps TRBD1 as D (6 bases). V shed 0 bases and J shed 5 bases, with 11 bases lying between them. Per the germline V gene, CDR1 is GTSNPN and CDR2 is SVGIG (reference sequence). This CDR3 is 14 amino acids long. As DNA, the CDR3 is TGTGCCTGGAGTGTAACAGGGTCAAGAAACACCATATATTTT. Translation gives CAWSVTGSRNTIYF.

In the case of this clone: Relative to the germline gene, one junction end is altered; a read error may explain this. This chain uses TRBV5-1 with TRBJ2-7; perhaps TRBD2 as D (7 bases). The length of the CDR3 is 15 residues. The V gene's germline CDR1 is SGHRS and CDR2 YFSETQ. The CDR3 sequence: CASSLRGGPSYERYF. The CDR3 bases are TGCGCCAGCAGCTTGCGCGGGGGCCCTTCCTACGAGCGGTACTTC. Drawing the rest from reference TRBV5-1 and TRBJ2-7, the complete variable domain is KAGVTQTPRYLIKTRGQQVTLSCSPISGHRSVSWYQQTPGQGLQFLFEYFSETQRNKGNFPGRFSGRQFSNSRSEMNVSTLELGDSALYLCASSLRGGPSYERYFGPGTRLTVT.

The V and J genes are TRBV19 and TRBJ2-3; 13 bases align to TRBD2. This CDR3 region has 16 residues. Germline V gives CDR1 LNHDA, CDR2 SQIVND (reference sequence). Trimming took 5 bases from V and 6 from J; bases not matched to a gene: 8. The CDR3 nucleotides are TGTGCCAGTAGTCCTAGACTAGCGGGGGGCAGGGATACGCAGTATTTT. This translates into CASSPRLAGGRDTQYF.

The chain has TRBV5-1 and TRBJ1-1; unclear D gene. Germline values: CDR1 SGHRS, CDR2 YFSETQ. This CDR3 region has 12 residues. Trimming shortened V by 3 bases and J by 1 base, and 4 bases separated the two germline ends. The CDR3 region has the DNA TGCGCCAGCAGCTCCCCGAACACTGAAGCTTTCTTT. Its translation is CASSSPNTEAFF.

With regard to this clone: The junction departs from the called germline gene at one end, perhaps through a read error. In the same sample, other DNA sequences code for this CDR3. The chain couples TRBV9 to TRBJ1-2; 9 bases line up with TRBD1. This CDR3 region has 14 residues. CDR1 is SGDLS, CDR2 YYNGEE, per germline. CDR3 DNA sequence: TGCGCCAGCAGCGGTATACAGGGGGCAGGTGGCTACACCTTC. Translated: CASSGIQGAGGYTF. Using reference TRBV9 and TRBJ1-2 for the parts outside the CDR3, the full variable domain is DSGVTQTPKHLITATGQRVTLRCSPRSGDLSVYWYQQSLDQGLQFLIQYYNGEERAKGNILERFSAQQFPDLHSELNLSSLELGDSALYFCASSGIQGAGGYTFGSGTRLTVV.

The DNA of the CDR3 is TGCGCCAGCAGTGGTCAGGGGTTTGGCGAGGCTTTCTTT. Protein: CASSGQGFGEAFF. This chain links TRBV5-1 with TRBJ1-1; possible D gene TRBD1, 6 bases. The length of the CDR3 is 13 residues. Germline assignment: CDR1 SGHRS and CDR2 YFSETQ. Trimming cost V 5 bases and J 11 bases, with 19 bases left between them.

The chain employs TRBV6-4 and TRBJ1-5; 8 nucleotides line up with TRBD1. The CDR3 is 15 amino acids. J gave up 3 bases and V 7 bases, and 8 bases lay outside the gene matches. Looked up from germline, CDR1 is MRHNA and CDR2 is SNTAGT. The CDR3 coding sequence is TGTGCCAGCAAAGGGACAGGAGCCTTCAATCAGCCCCAGCATTTT. Its translation: CASKGTGAFNQPQHF.

The rearrangement links TRBV29-1 to TRBJ1-3, with a weak D call TRBD1 (5 bases). CDR3 length equals 14 residues. Per germline, CDR1 SQVTM and CDR2 ANQGSEA. The ends were cut back, 3 bases at V and 4 bases at J, with 13 bases in the middle. The CDR3, as DNA: TGCAGCGTTGAGCGCAGGGAGGCCGGAAACACCATATATTTT. Translated, it gives CSVERREAGNTIYF.

This sequence joins TRBV5-5 and TRBJ2-5, with D possibly TRBD1 on 5 matching bases. V was trimmed by 4 bases and J by 4 bases, leaving 17 bases between them. The CDR3 has 15 amino acids. Germline lookup yields CDR1 SGHKS and CDR2 YYEKEE (reference sequence). CDR3 sequence reads: CASSLPTGALETQYF. In nucleotides, the CDR3 is TGTGCCAGCAGCCTCCCCACTGGGGCCCTAGAGACCCAGTACTTC.

The chain combines TRBV7-9 with TRBJ1-5; 9 bases match TRBD1. CDR1 and CDR2 from the germline V gene are SEHNR and FQNEAQ (reference sequence). V was pared by 5 bases and J by 1 base, with 6 bases of the junction left unmatched. This CDR3 is built from 16 residues. CDR3: CASSLGTGSSNQPQHF. CDR3 coding DNA: TGTGCCAGCAGCCTTGGGACAGGGAGCAGCAATCAGCCCCAGCATTTT.

This clone has only one observation. The J gene is TRBJ2-1, the V gene TRBV9, with TRBD1 as a possible D gene (6 bases). With 3 bases removed from V and 4 bases from J, the gap between germline ends came to 14 bases. The CDR3 runs 15 residues. The germline V gene encodes CDR1 SGDLS and CDR2 YYNGEE. The CDR3, as DNA: TGTGCCAGCAGCGCCCTGGGGGCCCCTTACAATGAGCAGTTCTTC. Protein product: CASSALGAPYNEQFF.

The gene calls are TRBV29-1 and TRBJ1-1; D is undetermined. CDR3 size: 13 residues. V lost 4 bases and J 0 bases, leaving 9 bases between the germline ends. The germline V gene encodes CDR1 SQVTM and CDR2 ANQGSEA. CDR3 sequence (DNA): TGCAGCGTTGTCGTCACCCTGAACACTGAAGCTTTCTTT. It is translated as CSVVVTLNTEAFF.

V usage is TRBV6-5 and J usage is TRBJ1-6; D is possibly TRBD1 (5 bases). Trimming took 2 bases from V and 7 from J, leaving 9 bases between them. The CDR3 covers 14 residues. Germline V gene lookup returns CDR1 MNHEY and CDR2 SVGAGI. This CDR3 reads CASSYGAGNSPLHF. Written as DNA, the CDR3 is TGTGCCAGCAGTTACGGGGCCGGGAATTCACCCCTCCACTTT.

CDR3 nucleotide sequence: TGTGCCAGCTCACCACTTACCAGGAACACTGAAGCTTTCTTT. Translated: CASSPLTRNTEAFF. This chain connects TRBV18 to TRBJ1-1, with D uncertain. Germline loops: CDR1 KGHSH, CDR2 LQKENI. The CDR3 runs to 14 residues. V lost 1 base to trimming and J lost 1 base, with 7 bases between them.